This T cell receptor beta chain was documented in a study of cytomegalovirus exposure and HLA in healthy donors. Whole-study findings and limits: The authors reported that TCR beta sequences could predict HLA-A and HLA-B alleles. These predictions were accurate for most subjects in the first cohort. Both high specificity and high sensitivity reportedly marked the classifier's diagnosis of cytomegalovirus status.

Details on this clone: No antigen is known for it.

The PCR used 60 Vbeta and 13 Jbeta primers. The assay was immunoSEQ multiplex PCR, and TCRdb's table has in-frame clones only and misses some. The sample shows roughly 200,000 clones, around 79% of them seen only once. Trimming shortened V by 5 bases and J by 6 bases, and 17 bases separated the two germline ends. The CDR3 extends over 14 amino acids. The germline CDR1 and CDR2 sequences are SGHAT and FQNNGV. The sequenced sample consisted of PBMCs. The V call is TRBV11-2, the J call TRBJ2-7; a weak D match, TRBD1 (6 bases). The sequence derives from a woman younger than 45 in good health and CMV-seropositive. The CDR3 loop is CASSVAQGTREQYF. The CDR3 nucleotides read TGTGCCAGCAGCGTCGCGCAGGGGACCCGCGAGCAGTACTTC.